The 32 T cell receptor beta chains below were found in one sample sequenced in a study of T cells in Graves' hyperthyroidism and ophthalmopathy. TCR beta CDR3 regions were amplified from RNA. Using the HTBI primer set, a first-round RT-PCR was run on the TCR CDR3. TCRdb used MiXCR to reprocess the multiplex PCR reads, holding one entry per CDR3 protein. This sample has about 480,000 distinct CDR3 sequences; 14% occur once, and the top ten carry 15% to 20%. Source material: blood. These receptors came from a woman aged 18 to 35 with Graves' hyperthyroidism.

This clonotype was counted many times. This chain uses TRBV20-1 with TRBJ1-5; D remains ambiguous. Germline V lookup: CDR1 DFQATT, CDR2 SNEGSKA (reference sequence). The ends were cut back, 1 base at V and 3 bases at J, with 16 bases in the middle. The CDR3 sequence is 16 residues long. The CDR3: CSARGPDVVNNQPQHF. In DNA form, the CDR3 reads TGCAGTGCTAGAGGTCCCGACGTCGTTAACAATCAGCCCCAGCATTTT.

Ten or more counts support this clonotype. The chain combines TRBV27 with TRBJ1-3, with a weak D call TRBD1 (5 bases). The CDR3 is 14 residues long. CDR1 and CDR2 (germline): MNHEY, SMNVEV (reference sequence). V was cut by 6 bases and J by 4 bases, with 13 bases left in between. The CDR3 spells CASSPGGFGNTIYF. The CDR3 DNA follows: TGTGCCAGCAGCCCGGGGGGGTTCGGAAACACCATATATTTT.

In its sample, this clonotype was seen many times. This chain connects TRBV30 to TRBJ2-1; possible D gene TRBD1, 6 bases. V gave up 1 base and J gave up 6 bases, with 10 bases separating them. Germline-derived CDR1 and CDR2 are GTSNPN and SVGIG (reference sequence). This CDR3 region has 13 residues. The CDR3 DNA sequence: TGTGCCTGGAGTGGAACAGGGATCAATGAGCAGTTCTTC. Translation: CAWSGTGINEQFF.

A few counts support this clonotype. The chain employs TRBV14 and TRBJ2-7; 13 positions match TRBD2. V was pared by 3 bases and J by 4 bases, with 15 bases of the junction left unmatched. The CDR3 spans 19 residues. Germline V gene sequence: CDR1 SGHDN, CDR2 FVKESK. The CDR3 protein is CASSHGATSGRTNGYEQYF. The CDR3 region has the DNA TGTGCCAGCAGCCATGGGGCGACTAGCGGGAGGACCAATGGGTACGAGCAGTACTTC.

This clonotype was detected many times. The V and J genes are TRBV20-1 and TRBJ2-7, with TRBD2 matching 14 bases. Germline CDR1 and CDR2: DFQATT and SNEGSKA (reference sequence). Trimming removed 3 bases from V and 3 bases from J; junction bases left unmatched: 7. The CDR3 has 16 amino acids. In DNA form, the CDR3 reads TGCAGTGCTAGCGCCGGGACTAGCGGGAGAGGCTACGAGCAGTACTTC. Protein: CSASAGTSGRGYEQYF.

The V gene is TRBV2, the J gene TRBJ2-1, with D hard to call. Trimming took off 4 bases at V and 7 bases at J, with 11 bases between the two ends. Germline V gene lookup returns CDR1 SNHLY and CDR2 FYNNEI. The CDR3 consists of 13 residues. The CDR3 sequence is CASSVGPDNEQFF. The CDR3 DNA reads as TGTGCCAGCAGTGTAGGCCCCGATAATGAGCAGTTCTTC.

In regard to this clonotype: A much bigger clone sits one base away, suggesting this may be a read error. The chain links TRBV30 to TRBJ1-5, with a possible D match to TRBD1 (6 bases). Looked up from germline, CDR1 is GTSNPN and CDR2 is SVGIG (reference sequence). This CDR3 spans 14 amino acids. Trimming stripped 6 bases from V and 6 bases from J, with 18 bases between. CDR3 DNA: TGTGCCTGCAGTCCGAAGACAGGATTTCAGCCCCAGCATTTT. Translation gives CACSPKTGFQPQHF. The variable domain in full, completed from reference TRBV30 and TRBJ1-5, reads SQTIHQWPATLVQPVGSPLSLECTVEGTSNPNLYWYRQAAGRGLQLLFYSVGIGQISSEVPQNLSASRPQDRQFILSSKKLLLSDSGFYLCACSPKTGFQPQHFGDGTRLSIL.

This clonotype has ten or more counts. This chain connects TRBV3-1 to TRBJ2-1; a weak D match, TRBD1 (5 bases). Between the trimmed V and J ends, which lost 0 bases and 9 bases, there was a span of 6 bases. Germline CDR1 reads LGHDT; CDR2 reads YNNKEL (reference sequence). The length of the CDR3 is 12 residues. The CDR3 bases are TGTGCCAGCAGCCAAGAGGGGCTTGAGCAGTTCTTC. Translated, it gives CASSQEGLEQFF.

This clonotype was found a few times. The rearrangement joins TRBV20-1 to TRBJ2-5; the match to TRBD1 covers 11 bases. The CDR3 covers 13 residues. V shed 6 bases and J 3 bases; nucleotides not matched to a gene: 3. CDR1 and CDR2 (germline): DFQATT, SNEGSKA (reference sequence). This CDR3 is CSAGTGGKETQYF. The CDR3 bases are TGCAGTGCCGGGACAGGGGGAAAAGAGACCCAGTACTTC.

The rearrangement uses TRBV19 and TRBJ2-1, with 9 bases aligning to TRBD2. With 3 bases clipped from V and 5 bases from J, the junction kept 5 bases outside the gene matches. CDR1 LNHDA and CDR2 SQIVND come from the germline V gene (reference sequence). This CDR3 region has 15 residues. The CDR3, as DNA: TGTGCCAGTAGTATGCCGGGACTAGCTCACAATGAGCAGTTCTTC. Protein product: CASSMPGLAHNEQFF.

This clonotype was counted many times. The rearrangement links TRBV10-3 to TRBJ2-3; D is unclear. Germline V gives CDR1 ENHRY, CDR2 SYGVKD. V lost 8 bases and J 1 base, leaving 13 bases between the germline ends. CDR3 length: 14 amino acids. This CDR3 reads CAIRTAYGTDTQYF. The CDR3 nucleotides read TGTGCCATCCGAACGGCGTACGGCACAGATACGCAGTATTTT.

Concerning this clonotype itself: Being one base from a much bigger clone, this may be a read error. This chain links TRBV2 with TRBJ2-1, with D possibly being TRBD2 (6 bases). CDR3 length: 13 amino acids. Germline values: CDR1 SNHLY, CDR2 FYNNEI. The CDR3 DNA follows: TGTGCCAGCAGCGGGAGAGATTGGAATGGGCAGTTCTTC. It encodes CASSGRDWNGQFF.

This clonotype was seen ten or more times. The chain recombines TRBV30 with TRBJ1-1; D is unresolved. The germline CDR1 and CDR2 sequences are GTSNPN and SVGIG (reference sequence). V lost 6 bases and J lost 1, with 3 bases in between. CDR3 length: 10 residues. CDR3 coding DNA: TGTGCCTGCGCGAACACTGAAGCTTTCTTT. It codes for CACANTEAFF. The full variable domain, its missing parts supplied by reference TRBV30 and TRBJ1-1, is SQTIHQWPATLVQPVGSPLSLECTVEGTSNPNLYWYRQAAGRGLQLLFYSVGIGQISSEVPQNLSASRPQDRQFILSSKKLLLSDSGFYLCACANTEAFFGQGTRLTVV.

This clonotype was observed at least ten times. This chain connects TRBV18 to TRBJ2-5; 7 nucleotides agree with TRBD2. In germline, CDR1 is KGHSH, CDR2 LQKENI. Losses at the gene ends were 3 bases for V and 4 bases for J; bases not matched to a gene: 11. The CDR3 contains 16 residues. CDR3 protein: CASSPPGRRRGETQYF. The CDR3 nucleotides read TGTGCCAGCTCACCCCCCGGGAGGCGGAGGGGAGAGACCCAGTACTTC.

This clonotype was seen repeatedly, ten times or more. V usage is TRBV24-1 and J usage is TRBJ1-4; D is uncertain. Trimming cost V 9 bases and J 4 bases, with 11 bases left between them. CDR3 length: 13 residues. Germline CDR1 and CDR2: KGHDR and SFDVKD. The CDR3 protein is CATFLGGNEKLFF. DNA of the CDR3: TGTGCCACCTTTCTCGGAGGTAATGAAAAACTGTTTTTT.

The gene calls are TRBV7-9 and TRBJ2-7; TRBD2 matches 8 bases. The CDR3 runs 13 residues. Germline CDR1 is SEHNR and CDR2 is FQNEAQ (reference sequence). V lost 11 bases, J lost 7 bases, and 13 bases stayed unmatched. CDR3 amino acids: CAASPAGVREQYV. The CDR3 coding sequence is TGTGCCGCAAGCCCAGCGGGAGTTAGGGAGCAGTACGTC.

The chain combines TRBV4-1 with TRBJ1-3; no definite D call. V shed 2 bases and J shed 3 bases, with 5 bases lying between them. Germline V gives CDR1 MGHRA, CDR2 YSYEKL. The CDR3 has 13 residues. The CDR3 sequence: CASSQLGGNTIYF. DNA for the CDR3: TGCGCCAGCAGCCAATTGGGTGGAAACACCATATATTTT.

This clonotype came up many times. V and J are TRBV27 and TRBJ2-1; TRBD2 matches 9 bases. After removal of 1 base from V and 9 bases from J, the junction contained 7 bases not matched to a gene. This CDR3 region has 15 residues. Germline CDR1 is MNHEY and CDR2 is SMNVEV (reference sequence). CDR3 DNA sequence: TGTGCCAGCAGTTTATTGCGGGAGGGCCGGGGTGAGCAGTTCTTC. It codes for CASSLLREGRGEQFF.

The CDR3, as DNA: TGCGCCAGCAGCTTGGAGGGGGGGGTGTACTATGGCTACACCTTC. It translates to CASSLEGGVYYGYTF. The chain couples TRBV5-1 to TRBJ1-2; a possible D gene is TRBD1 (6 bases). Per the germline V gene, CDR1 is SGHRS and CDR2 is YFSETQ. CDR3 length: 15 residues. Trimming cost V 0 bases and J 3 bases, with 12 bases left between them.

Remarks on this clonotype: An end of the junction differs from the germline gene, which may be a read error. The rearrangement links TRBV7-7 to TRBJ2-1; the match to TRBD1 covers 8 bases. Per germline, CDR1 SSHAT and CDR2 FNYEAQ (reference sequence). The CDR3 consists of 15 residues. CDR3 nucleotide sequence: TGTGCTAGCAGCCCGCTGACAGGGGCCAGGTATGAGCAGTTCTTC. Protein sequence: CASSPLTGARYEQFF.

J is TRBJ1-4 and V is TRBV10-2; 8 nucleotides align to TRBD1. Germline CDR1 reads WSHSY; CDR2 reads SAAADI. This CDR3 has 15 residues. The V segment lost 4 bases and the J segment 4 bases; nucleotides outside the gene matches: 5. The CDR3 protein is CASSVDRAGNEKLFF. CDR3 DNA sequence: TGCGCCAGCAGTGTGGACAGGGCGGGTAATGAAAAACTGTTTTTT.

Many counts were recorded for this clonotype. This chain uses TRBV7-8 with TRBJ1-2, with D maybe TRBD1 (5 bases). V was cut by 5 bases and J by 3 bases, with 16 bases left in between. Germline V lookup: CDR1 SGHVS, CDR2 FQNEAQ. This CDR3 contains 15 residues. This CDR3 is CASSLGLSGDYGYTF. Here the CDR3 DNA reads TGTGCCAGCAGCCTAGGCCTGTCGGGGGACTATGGCTACACCTTC.

In its sample, this clonotype was seen many times. This chain links TRBV20-1 with TRBJ2-1; tentative D call: TRBD2 (6 bases). The germline V gene has CDR1 DFQATT and CDR2 SNEGSKA (reference sequence). V was trimmed by 5 bases and J by 3 bases, leaving 8 bases between them. The CDR3 totals 12 residues. CDR3 coding DNA: TGCAGTGCTCCGACTAGCTACAATGAGCAGTTCTTC. This encodes CSAPTSYNEQFF.

This clonotype was counted many times. This sequence joins TRBV20-1 and TRBJ2-7; D is uncertain. With 2 bases removed from V and 8 bases from J, the gap between germline ends came to 10 bases. This CDR3 region has 11 residues. Germline CDR1 reads DFQATT; CDR2 reads SNEGSKA (reference sequence). The CDR3 reads CSARLDGQQYV. CDR3 DNA: TGCAGTGCTAGACTGGACGGCCAGCAGTACGTC.

This clonotype has ten or more counts. The chain's CDR3 is CASSSHRDTEAFF. CDR3 bases: TGCGCCAGCAGCTCGCACAGGGACACTGAAGCTTTCTTT. The gene calls are TRBV5-1 and TRBJ1-1; possibly TRBD1 for D (6 bases). This CDR3 contains 13 residues. Germline V gives CDR1 SGHRS, CDR2 YFSETQ. The V gene lost 3 bases and the J gene lost 3 bases, with 9 bases spanning the gap.

This clonotype was found many times. J is TRBJ2-5 and V is TRBV2; the match to TRBD2 covers 10 bases. In germline, CDR1 is SNHLY, CDR2 FYNNEI. V trimming: 6 bases; J trimming: 5 bases; junction bases outside the gene matches: 15. The CDR3 has 17 residues. The CDR3 DNA follows: TGTGCCAGCAGACCCCCAGAGAGCGGGAGGGCCTGGGAGACCCAGTACTTC. It codes for CASRPPESGRAWETQYF.

At least ten counts were recorded for this clonotype. CDR3 nucleotides: TGTGCCAGCAGTTTGGGGGGCAGCTATCAGCCCCAGCATTTT. Its translation is CASSLGGSYQPQHF. The rearrangement joins TRBV27 to TRBJ1-5; maybe TRBD1 (6 bases). Germline CDR1 is MNHEY and CDR2 is SMNVEV (reference sequence). Trimming stripped 3 bases from V and 5 bases from J, with 11 bases between. The CDR3 contains 14 residues.

This clonotype has a count of ten or more. This chain joins TRBV11-2 and TRBJ2-7; 10 nucleotides agree with TRBD2. Looked up from germline, CDR1 is SGHAT and CDR2 is FQNNGV. With 5 bases clipped from V and 0 bases from J, the junction kept 7 bases outside the gene matches. The CDR3 runs to 16 residues. CDR3 in amino acids: CASSKRPSGSSYEQYV. The CDR3 DNA reads as TGTGCCAGCAGCAAAAGACCTAGCGGGAGCTCCTACGAGCAGTACGTC.

The chain recombines TRBV9 with TRBJ2-1, with 7 bases fitting TRBD1. CDR1 SGDLS and CDR2 YYNGEE come from the germline V gene. The CDR3 runs 16 residues. V was clipped by 0 bases and J by 1 base; unmatched bases: 4. The CDR3 sequence is CASSVVQGVSYNEQFF. The CDR3 bases are TGTGCCAGCAGCGTAGTCCAGGGGGTTTCCTACAATGAGCAGTTCTTC.

This clonotype was recorded many times. This chain joins TRBV11-3 and TRBJ2-2, with D uncertain. The germline V gene encodes CDR1 SGHNT and CDR2 YENEEA. V was shortened by 5 bases and J by 3 bases, with 16 bases between the two germline ends. This CDR3 has 16 amino acids. DNA for the CDR3: TGTGCCAGCAGCAAACGGTCGACGGAACACACCGGGGAGCTGTTTTTT. Translating gives CASSKRSTEHTGELFF.

This clonotype was picked up many times. The CDR3 nucleotides are TGTGCCAGCACCGTTGGACAGGGGGATGGCTACACCTTC. Its translation: CASTVGQGDGYTF. The chain recombines TRBV6-1 with TRBJ1-2, with 10 positions matching TRBD1. The CDR3 has 13 amino acids. Germline V CDR1 and CDR2: MNHNS, SASEGT. The ends lost 7 bases at V and 6 bases at J; junction bases unmatched: 5.

This clonotype has at least ten counts. The rearrangement uses TRBV11-3 and TRBJ2-2, with D maybe TRBD1 (6 bases). The CDR3 runs 15 residues. Trimming shortened V by 5 bases and J by 1 base, and 11 bases separated the two germline ends. CDR1 is SGHNT, CDR2 YENEEA, per germline. CDR3 residues: CASSPDRLNTGELFF. The CDR3, as DNA: TGTGCCAGCAGCCCGGACAGATTGAACACCGGGGAGCTGTTTTTT.